A single sample is the source of the 26 T cell receptor beta chains below, sequenced in a study of CD8 T cells in Susac syndrome (dated by TCRdb to the late 2010s). The method was the immunoSEQ multiplex PCR assay. RNA was extracted with the RNeasy kit and roughly 0.45 to 1 ug was reverse transcribed using random hexamers. The public sequencing data were trimmed at Q25 with fastp and processed into clonotypes with MiXCR by TCRdb, which kept only in-frame beta chains. Each entry merges the rows of one CDR3 protein and shows their most common DNA and genes. The sample table records 70,000 to 100,000 distinct CDR3 sequences; 85% to 95% of these occur just once. The ten largest clones add up to less than 0.35% of the sample. Input material: CD8+ T cells from PBMCs. The source is a human donor in good health.

Regarding this clonotype: A read error may account for a junction end that differs from germline. V usage is TRBV30 and J usage is TRBJ1-1; no firm D call. Germline CDR1 reads GTSNPN; CDR2 reads SVGIG (reference sequence). The length of the CDR3 is 12 residues. The CDR3 reads CAWRLGIEGSFF. The CDR3 coding sequence is TGTGCCTGGAGGCTCGGCATTGAGGGATCCTTTTTT.

The rearrangement joins TRBV5-1 to TRBJ1-6; the D gene is possibly TRBD1 (5 bases). CDR1 is SGHRS and CDR2 is YFSETQ in the germline V gene. Trimming shortened V by 0 bases and J by 10 bases, and 11 bases separated the two germline ends. The CDR3 sequence is 14 residues long. This CDR3 is CASSLDRPPSPLHF. The CDR3 DNA reads TGCGCCAGCAGCTTGGACAGGCCCCCGTCACCCCTCCACTTT.

This clonotype was detected only once. The chain uses TRBV2 and TRBJ2-7, with D tentatively TRBD2 (6 bases). CDR1 and CDR2 (germline): SNHLY, FYNNEI. This CDR3 spans 12 amino acids. V lost 6 bases, J lost 3 bases, and 9 bases lay in between. CDR3 region: CASRGGLYEQYF. CDR3 DNA: TGTGCCAGCAGGGGGGGTCTCTACGAGCAGTACTTC.

The gene calls are TRBV13 and TRBJ2-1; no clear D gene. The CDR3 contains 15 residues. Germline V gene lookup returns CDR1 PRHDT and CDR2 FYEKMQ (reference sequence). V was clipped by 4 bases and J by 8 bases, with 18 bases between them. CDR3 residues: CASSSPHALRHEQFF. The CDR3 nucleotides are TGTGCCAGCAGCTCCCCTCACGCGTTACGCCATGAGCAGTTCTTC. The variable domain in full, completed from reference TRBV13 and TRBJ2-1, reads AAGVIQSPRHLIKEKRETATLKCYPIPRHDTVYWYQQGPGQDPQFLISFYEKMQSDKGSIPDRFSAQQFSDYHSELNMSSLELGDSALYFCASSSPHALRHEQFFGPGTRLTVL.

J is TRBJ1-6 and V is TRBV20-1; D gene uncertain. Germline CDR1 DFQATT, CDR2 SNEGSKA (reference sequence). The CDR3 runs 14 residues. Deletions cut 3 bases from V and 0 bases from J, with 6 bases between. CDR3 residues: CSASRSSYNSPLHF. The CDR3 coding sequence is TGCAGTGCTAGTAGGAGCTCCTATAATTCACCCCTCCACTTT.

This clonotype was observed a single time. The rearrangement joins TRBV20-1 to TRBJ2-1, with 10 bases matching TRBD2. Trimming cost V 4 bases and J 7 bases; bases outside gene matches: 7. This CDR3 comprises 14 residues. Germline values: CDR1 DFQATT, CDR2 SNEGSKA (reference sequence). This CDR3 reads CSAITSGAWNEQFF. The CDR3 DNA reads TGCAGTGCTATCACTAGCGGGGCTTGGAATGAGCAGTTCTTC.

In this sample, this clonotype turned up once. The chain combines TRBV6-5 with TRBJ2-7, with 12 nucleotides matching TRBD1. The CDR3 sequence is 17 residues long. Losses at the gene ends were 5 bases for V and 5 bases for J; bases not matched to a gene: 13. The germline CDR1 and CDR2 sequences are MNHEY and SVGAGI. The CDR3 sequence is CASSHGTGGTKGNEQYF. The CDR3 bases are TGTGCCAGCAGTCACGGGACAGGGGGCACAAAAGGCAACGAGCAGTACTTC.

The rearrangement links TRBV12-3 or TRBV12-4 to TRBJ2-7; tentatively, D is TRBD1 or TRBD2 (5 bases each). The CDR3 is 14 amino acids. The ends were cut back, 5 bases at V and 3 bases at J, with 14 bases in the middle. In nucleotides, the CDR3 is TGTGCCAGCAGTGGGACGACGGGTGACTACGAGCAGTACTTC. It yields the protein CASSGTTGDYEQYF.

The V call is TRBV20-1, the J call TRBJ1-2; D may be TRBD1 (6 bases). The V and J ends lost 0 bases and 8 bases respectively, with 13 bases between them. The germline V gene encodes CDR1 DFQATT and CDR2 SNEGSKA (reference sequence). This CDR3 is 13 amino acids long. The CDR3 coding sequence is TGCAGTGCTAGAGATCGAGGGGGGGGCGGCTACACCTTC. It codes for CSARDRGGGGYTF.

This chain links TRBV5-1 with TRBJ1-1, with TRBD1 matching over 8 bases. Germline assignment: CDR1 SGHRS and CDR2 YFSETQ. Trimming removed 1 base from V and 7 bases from J; junction bases left unmatched: 6. The CDR3 contains 14 residues. The CDR3 nucleotides read TGCGCCAGCAGCTTGTGGACAGGGTTGGATGAAGCTTTCTTT. Its protein is CASSLWTGLDEAFF.

This chain connects TRBV27 to TRBJ2-1; D is unresolved. Germline V gives CDR1 MNHEY, CDR2 SMNVEV (reference sequence). V was trimmed by 2 bases and J by 1 base, leaving 9 bases between them. The CDR3 is 15 residues long. DNA of the CDR3: TGTGCCAGCAGTTTAAGTCGAACATCCTACAATGAGCAGTTCTTC. It specifies CASSLSRTSYNEQFF.

The chain employs TRBV19 and TRBJ1-6, with 8 bases fitting TRBD1. Germline V gene data show CDR1 as LNHDA and CDR2 as SQIVND (reference sequence). The J segment lost 10 bases and the V segment lost 7 bases, leaving 3 bases of the junction unmatched. The CDR3 contains 12 residues. CDR3 coding DNA: TGTGCCAGTAACACAGGGGGATCACCCCTCCACTTT. Amino acid sequence: CASNTGGSPLHF.

The chain carries TRBV20-1 and TRBJ1-6, with a weak D call TRBD1 (6 bases). Trimming cost V 0 bases and J 3 bases, with 9 bases left between them. The CDR3 is 15 residues long. The germline gives CDR1 DFQATT, CDR2 SNEGSKA (reference sequence). The CDR3 sequence is CSARERDIYNSPLHF. CDR3 in DNA: TGCAGTGCTAGAGAGAGGGACATCTATAATTCACCCCTCCACTTT.

The chain uses TRBV20-1 and TRBJ2-7; a possible D gene is TRBD2 (6 bases). Germline values: CDR1 DFQATT, CDR2 SNEGSKA (reference sequence). The CDR3 is made up of 12 amino acids. V gave up 7 bases and J gave up 1 base, with 11 bases separating them. In nucleotides, the CDR3 is TGCAGTGTGCGACTAGGGTCCTACGAGCAGTACTTC. This translates into CSVRLGSYEQYF.

CDR3 sequence (DNA): TGTGCCAGCAGCCCGGGGCTAGGGTCCTACGAGCAGTACTTC. Translating gives CASSPGLGSYEQYF. V is TRBV3-1 and J is TRBJ2-7; D might be TRBD1 or TRBD2, each matching 5 bases. This CDR3 has 14 residues. Trimming cost V 4 bases and J 1 base, with 11 bases left between them. Germline V gene lookup returns CDR1 LGHDT and CDR2 YNNKEL (reference sequence).

The chain employs TRBV29-1 and TRBJ1-1; no clear D gene. Germline V lookup: CDR1 SQVTM, CDR2 ANQGSEA. The CDR3 is 16 residues long. Trimming took off 0 bases at V and 1 base at J, with 15 bases between the two ends. The CDR3: CSVEDRWSGENTEAFF. In DNA, the CDR3 is TGCAGCGTTGAAGATCGGTGGAGTGGGGAGAACACTGAAGCTTTCTTT.

This rearrangement joins TRBV12-3 or TRBV12-4 to TRBJ2-4; D is possibly TRBD2 (6 bases). The V end was cut by 2 bases, the J end by 8 bases, with 10 bases between. The CDR3 contains 13 residues. The CDR3 nucleotides read TGTGCCAGCAGTTTAATTAGCGGAGACATTCAGTACTTC. The encoded protein is CASSLISGDIQYF.

This sequence joins TRBV3-1 and TRBJ2-5, with D tentatively TRBD2 (6 bases). Trimming shortened V by 0 bases and J by 5 bases, and 13 bases separated the two germline ends. The CDR3 is 15 residues long. Germline CDR1 LGHDT, CDR2 YNNKEL (reference sequence). CDR3 nucleotide sequence: TGTGCCAGCAGCCAAGAAGGCGGGGTTGGGGAGACCCAGTACTTC. This codes for CASSQEGGVGETQYF.

V usage is TRBV4-1 and J usage is TRBJ2-6; 8 bases are shared with TRBD1. The CDR3 has 18 residues. Germline V gene lookup returns CDR1 MGHRA and CDR2 YSYEKL. J lost 0 bases, V lost 1 base, and 5 bases had no gene match. CDR3 loop: CASSQVTGVLSGANVLTF. The CDR3 region has the DNA TGCGCCAGCAGCCAAGTGACAGGGGTTCTCTCTGGGGCCAACGTCCTGACTTTC.

The chain combines TRBV13 with TRBJ2-7; TRBD1 matches 7 bases. The CDR3 is made up of 12 amino acids. V dropped 5 bases and J dropped 6; count of bases not matched to a gene: 4. The germline V gene has CDR1 PRHDT and CDR2 FYEKMQ (reference sequence). CDR3 DNA sequence: TGTGCCAGCAGCGACGACAGGGCCGAGCAGTACTTC. It specifies CASSDDRAEQYF.

The chain combines TRBV3-1 with TRBJ2-6, with 7 bases identical to TRBD1. V gave up 2 bases and J gave up 0 bases; unmatched junction bases: 10. CDR3 length equals 19 residues. Per the germline V gene, CDR1 is LGHDT and CDR2 is YNNKEL (reference sequence). As DNA, the CDR3 is TGTGCCAGCAGCCAAAGGGACAGCGCCCATTTCTCTGGGGCCAACGTCCTGACTTTC. Protein product: CASSQRDSAHFSGANVLTF.

V and J are TRBV3-1 and TRBJ2-7; D may be TRBD2 (6 bases). This CDR3 is 13 amino acids long. V was pared by 8 bases and J by 3 bases, with 14 bases between. Germline V lookup: CDR1 LGHDT, CDR2 YNNKEL (reference sequence). CDR3 in amino acids: CASGGTLYYEQYF. The CDR3 coding sequence is TGTGCCAGCGGCGGGACCCTCTACTACGAGCAGTACTTC.

The rearrangement links TRBV25-1 to TRBJ1-2, with D perhaps matching TRBD1 (6 bases). V lost 5 bases, J lost 8 bases, and 15 bases lay in between. CDR3 length: 13 residues. Germline V lookup: CDR1 MGHDK, CDR2 SYGVNS. CDR3 in DNA: TGTGCCAGCAGTTTAGGGGGGCAGATGGGCTACACCTTC. This encodes CASSLGGQMGYTF.

In this sample, this clonotype turned up once. The chain uses TRBV20-1 and TRBJ1-2; D might be TRBD1 (6 bases). Deletions cut 6 bases from V and 4 bases from J, with 21 bases between. The CDR3 contains 15 residues. Germline V gives CDR1 DFQATT, CDR2 SNEGSKA (reference sequence). The CDR3 is CSATILHRVPYGYTF. DNA of the CDR3: TGCAGTGCCACTATCCTCCACAGGGTCCCCTATGGCTACACCTTC.

The CDR3 reads CASSFKDTDTQYF. DNA of the CDR3: TGTGCCAGCAGCTTCAAAGACACAGATACGCAGTATTTT. The rearrangement links TRBV13 to TRBJ2-3; D is undetermined. Trimming took off 3 bases at V and 2 bases at J, with 6 bases between the two ends. Looked up from germline, CDR1 is PRHDT and CDR2 is FYEKMQ (reference sequence). This CDR3 region has 13 residues.

The chain has TRBV9 and TRBJ2-3, with D perhaps matching TRBD2 (6 bases). V was shortened by 3 bases and J by 4 bases, with 15 bases between the two germline ends. CDR3 length: 15 amino acids. Per germline, CDR1 SGDLS and CDR2 YYNGEE. The CDR3 nucleotides are TGTGCCAGCAGCGCAATGGGAAGGGAGGCAGATACGCAGTATTTT. Its translation: CASSAMGREADTQYF.